The next 6 T cell receptor beta chains were all read from a single sample in a study of blood T cell repertoires in COVID-19. Measured with immunoSEQ multiplex PCR; TCRdb has only the in-frame clones, and not every one. The sample lists about 230,000 clones, just under 90% seen once, with less than 4% in the top ten. Sequenced: PBMCs or T cells enriched from blood (not recorded which). Receptors originate from a woman in her 30s with acute COVID-19.

This chain uses TRBV5-1 with TRBJ2-5; TRBD2 aligns across 12 bases. V lost 0 bases to trimming and J lost 4 bases; unmatched junction nucleotides: 7. The CDR3 has 17 residues. CDR1 and CDR2 (germline): SGHRS, YFSETQ. The CDR3 reads CASSLEASGGAIETQYF. The CDR3 nucleotides are TGCGCCAGCAGCTTGGAGGCTAGCGGGGGGGCCATAGAGACCCAGTACTTC.

V is TRBV7-2 and J is TRBJ1-1; 8 bases are shared with TRBD1. V was clipped by 4 bases and J by 11 bases; unmatched bases: 12. Germline V CDR1 and CDR2: SGHTA, FQGNSA. The CDR3 is 14 amino acids. The DNA for the CDR3 is TGTGCCAGCAGCTACCGCCCAGGACAGGGAGGGGCTTTCTTT. Translated, it gives CASSYRPGQGGAFF.

V is TRBV4-1 and J is TRBJ2-2; 9 positions match TRBD1. From germline, CDR1 is MGHRA and CDR2 YSYEKL. The CDR3 extends over 16 amino acids. The V gene end was trimmed by 2 bases and the J gene end by 0 bases; junction bases not matched to a gene: 1. DNA of the CDR3: TGCGCCAGCAGCCAATGGACAGGGGCGAACACCGGGGAGCTGTTTTTT. It codes for CASSQWTGANTGELFF.

The rearrangement uses TRBV28 and TRBJ2-2, with 7 bases aligning to TRBD1. Germline V gene data show CDR1 as MDHEN and CDR2 as SYDVKM. This CDR3 spans 13 amino acids. The trim removed 7 bases at V and 6 bases at J, leaving 5 bases unmatched. CDR3 DNA: TGTGCCAGCATAAGAGGGGGCGCCGGGGAGCTGTTTTTT. Protein: CASIRGGAGELFF.

The V call is TRBV21-1, the J call TRBJ1-1; the tabulated D call, TRBD1, remains unverified against the DNA. TRBV21-1 is a pseudogene. The CDR3 loop spans 14 amino acids. The CDR3 DNA sequence: TGTGCCAGCAGCAACGGACAGCCAAACACTGAAGCTTTCTTT. Residues: CASSNGQPNTEAFF.

The CDR3 protein is CAWSVDSLNTEAFF. The CDR3 coding sequence is TGTGCCTGGAGTGTTGACAGTTTGAACACTGAAGCTTTCTTT. The gene calls are TRBV30 and TRBJ1-1; a possible D gene is TRBD1 (5 bases). The CDR3 is 14 amino acids. Trimming took off 0 bases at V and 0 bases at J, with 8 bases between the two ends. CDR1 and CDR2 (germline): GTSNPN, SVGIG (reference sequence).